These 27 T cell receptor beta chains originate from one sample sequenced in a study of neurological immune-mediated disorders. TCRdb reprocessed the 5' RACE reads with MiXCR, giving one entry per CDR3 protein. The sample has tens of thousands of distinct CDR3 sequences, approximately 5% seen once. What was sequenced was CD4+ T cells from blood. These receptors all stem from a woman in her forties or fifties in good health.

This clonotype has a count of ten or more. The V call is TRBV27, the J call TRBJ1-1; the D is unclear. The V end was cut by 5 bases, the J end by 2 bases, with 12 bases between. The V gene's germline CDR1 is MNHEY and CDR2 SMNVEV (reference sequence). The CDR3 is 14 amino acids. CDR3 DNA: TGTGCCAGCAGTCAATTCTCCGACAACACTGAAGCTTTCTTT. It translates to CASSQFSDNTEAFF.

This clonotype was recorded at least ten times. The chain is built from TRBV29-1 and TRBJ2-3; 8 bases are a match to TRBD2. CDR1 is SQVTM, CDR2 ANQGSEA, per germline. This CDR3 comprises 14 residues. V shed 7 bases, J shed 3 bases, and the junction held 9 bases outside the gene matches. Here the CDR3 reads CSAVLAGRTDTQYF. The CDR3 DNA reads TGCAGCGCAGTTTTAGCGGGAAGGACAGATACGCAGTATTTT.

This clonotype was recorded many times. The rearrangement uses TRBV20-1 and TRBJ1-1; D remains ambiguous. The V gene lost 1 base and the J gene lost 5 bases, with 5 bases spanning the gap. Germline CDR1 and CDR2: DFQATT and SNEGSKA (reference sequence). This CDR3 spans 11 amino acids. CDR3 nucleotides: TGCAGTGCTAGAGGGGTTACTGAAGCTTTCTTT. This translates into CSARGVTEAFF.

This clonotype showed up many times. The V and J genes are TRBV18 and TRBJ1-4; D remains unclear. V dropped 1 base and J dropped 7 bases, with 13 bases sitting between them. Germline V gene lookup returns CDR1 KGHSH and CDR2 LQKENI. The CDR3 is made up of 15 amino acids. Here the CDR3 reads CASSPQTLGSEKLFF. The DNA of the CDR3 is TGTGCCAGCTCACCACAGACCCTGGGAAGTGAAAAACTGTTTTTT.

This clonotype was seen many times. The CDR3 DNA is TGTGCCAGCAGCTTAGACCCGGGGGCGACTGTCTACGAGCAGTACTTC. Protein product: CASSLDPGATVYEQYF. The J gene is TRBJ2-7, the V gene TRBV11-2; TRBD1 or TRBD2 may be the D gene (6 bases each). This CDR3 comprises 16 residues. In germline, CDR1 is SGHAT, CDR2 FQNNGV. The V gene lost 0 bases and the J gene lost 3 bases, with 15 bases spanning the gap. Combining the CDR3 with reference TRBV11-2 and TRBJ2-7 gives the whole variable domain EAGVAQSPRYKIIEKRQSVAFWCNPISGHATLYWYQQILGQGPKLLIQFQNNGVVDDSQLPKDRFSAERLKGVDSTLKIQPAKLEDSAVYLCASSLDPGATVYEQYFGPGTRLTVT.

This clonotype was counted ten times or more. This chain links TRBV19 with TRBJ2-2; D not resolved. There are 14 residues in the CDR3. Trimming left V 2 bases short and J 3 bases short, with 7 bases between. Germline CDR1 and CDR2: LNHDA and SQIVND (reference sequence). In DNA form, the CDR3 reads TGTGCCAGTAGTATATCTCGAGACACCGGGGAGCTGTTTTTT. Encoded protein: CASSISRDTGELFF.

This clonotype was counted at least ten times. V and J are TRBV2 and TRBJ2-3; tentatively, D is TRBD2 (5 bases). The CDR3 loop spans 16 amino acids. The V gene lost 3 bases and the J gene lost 2 bases, with 15 bases spanning the gap. From germline, CDR1 is SNHLY and CDR2 FYNNEI. This CDR3 is CASSDSEYEDTDTQYF. The CDR3 DNA reads TGTGCCAGCAGTGATAGCGAGTACGAAGACACAGATACGCAGTATTTT.

This rearrangement joins TRBV29-1 to TRBJ2-2, with D possibly being TRBD1 (6 bases). The CDR3 covers 14 residues. The V gene's germline CDR1 is SQVTM and CDR2 ANQGSEA. V lost 6 bases and J 4 bases, leaving 15 bases between the germline ends. The CDR3 spells CSVGWTAGTGELFF. The CDR3, as DNA: TGCAGCGTGGGGTGGACAGCCGGCACCGGGGAGCTGTTTTTT.

This clonotype came up many times. The chain links TRBV29-1 to TRBJ2-7; D possibly corresponds to TRBD2 (6 bases). This CDR3 has 13 residues. The germline V and J ends were trimmed by 7 bases and 6 bases, with 19 bases remaining between them. From germline, CDR1 is SQVTM and CDR2 ANQGSEA. Here the CDR3 DNA reads TGCAGCGCCAGGGACTCTCCTTTGTCCGAGCAGTACTTC. This sequence encodes CSARDSPLSEQYF.

Ten or more counts support this clonotype. The V and J genes are TRBV9 and TRBJ2-2, with D possibly matching TRBD1 (6 bases). V gave up 0 bases and J gave up 6 bases, with 9 bases separating them. CDR1 and CDR2 from the germline V gene are SGDLS and YYNGEE. The CDR3 is 14 residues long. The CDR3 DNA reads TGTGCCAGCAGCGTAGAAGGGGGATCCGGGGAGCTGTTTTTT. Protein: CASSVEGGSGELFF.

At least ten counts were recorded for this clonotype. The chain uses TRBV29-1 and TRBJ2-1; the match to TRBD2 covers 14 bases. CDR3 size: 17 residues. With V trimmed by 4 bases and J by 0 bases, 5 bases remained unmatched. Germline lookup yields CDR1 SQVTM and CDR2 ANQGSEA. CDR3 protein: CSVAPTSGGASYNEQFF. The DNA for the CDR3 is TGCAGCGTTGCCCCGACTAGCGGGGGGGCCTCCTACAATGAGCAGTTCTTC.

Comments on this clonotype: A much bigger clone sits one base away, suggesting this may be a read error. The chain joins TRBV3-1 to TRBJ2-5; D uncertain. This CDR3 contains 15 residues. Germline V lookup: CDR1 LGHDT, CDR2 YNNKEL (reference sequence). Trimming left V 0 bases short and J 4 bases short, with 12 bases between. The CDR3 reads CASSQDHRKSETQYF. In DNA form, the CDR3 reads TGTGCCAGCAGCCAAGATCACAGAAAGTCAGAGACCCAGTACTTC.

This clonotype was recorded at least ten times. V and J are TRBV20-1 and TRBJ2-2; TRBD1 matches 8 bases. The CDR3 length is 15 residues. V lost 5 bases to trimming and J lost 3 bases; unmatched junction nucleotides: 8. Germline V gene data show CDR1 as DFQATT and CDR2 as SNEGSKA (reference sequence). Here the CDR3 reads CSASRGRGDTGELFF. The CDR3 DNA follows: TGCAGTGCTTCCAGGGGGCGCGGGGACACCGGGGAGCTGTTTTTT.

This clonotype was counted ten times or more. The chain joins TRBV5-1 to TRBJ2-1; possible D gene TRBD2, 6 bases. The germline V gene encodes CDR1 SGHRS and CDR2 YFSETQ. The CDR3 covers 17 residues. The V end lost 1 base, the J end lost 6 bases, and 20 bases lay between the germline ends. This chain's CDR3 is CASSLSVLATSGNEQFF. The CDR3 DNA follows: TGCGCCAGCAGCTTGTCCGTTCTAGCGACCAGCGGCAATGAGCAGTTCTTC.

This clonotype is medium-sized in the sample. J is TRBJ2-7 and V is TRBV6-1, with a tentative D call TRBD2 (6 bases). Trimming removed 0 bases at V and 6 bases at J, with 9 bases between. Per germline, CDR1 MNHNS and CDR2 SASEGT. This CDR3 has 13 residues. DNA for the CDR3: TGTGCCAGCAGTGAAGCAGGGAGGCGCGAGCAGTACTTC. It encodes CASSEAGRREQYF.

This clonotype was picked up many times. The chain carries TRBV20-1 and TRBJ2-1; TRBD2 aligns across 14 bases. Per germline, CDR1 DFQATT and CDR2 SNEGSKA (reference sequence). CDR3 length: 14 residues. V trimming: 5 bases; J trimming: 6 bases; junction bases outside the gene matches: 3. The CDR3 spells CSALGLAGGNEQFF. CDR3 in DNA: TGCAGTGCTCTCGGACTAGCGGGGGGCAATGAGCAGTTCTTC.

This clonotype came up many times. This chain links TRBV6-6 with TRBJ1-2, with 11 bases fitting TRBD1. The germline gives CDR1 MNHNY, CDR2 SVGAGI (reference sequence). This CDR3 comprises 14 residues. The V and J ends lost 6 bases and 6 bases, in that order; junction bases with no gene match: 6. CDR3 region: CASRDRGLGDGYTF. The CDR3 region has the DNA TGTGCCAGCAGGGACAGGGGGCTTGGGGATGGCTACACCTTC.

This clonotype was recorded many times. The chain uses TRBV7-8 and TRBJ2-3; tentative D call: TRBD1 (5 bases). Germline V CDR1 and CDR2: SGHVS, FQNEAQ. Deletions cut 1 base from V and 4 bases from J, with 15 bases between. The CDR3 contains 16 residues. Written as DNA, the CDR3 is TGTGCCAGCAGCTTAGACAATCCAAGGGGCGCAGATACGCAGTATTTT. This translates into CASSLDNPRGADTQYF.

This clonotype was seen many times. This chain connects TRBV28 to TRBJ2-1; 9 nucleotides agree with TRBD2. CDR1 is MDHEN and CDR2 is SYDVKM in the germline V gene. This CDR3 has 17 amino acids. V shed 3 bases and J 9 bases; nucleotides not matched to a gene: 15. The CDR3 loop reads CASSFPSRREGRGEQFF. CDR3 nucleotide sequence: TGTGCCAGCAGTTTCCCCTCCCGGCGGGAGGGTCGGGGTGAGCAGTTCTTC.

This clonotype was observed at least ten times. The chain carries TRBV28 and TRBJ1-2; TRBD1 is a possible D gene (6 bases). The CDR3 has 13 amino acids. Trimming left V 3 bases short and J 2 bases short, with 7 bases between. The germline CDR1 and CDR2 sequences are MDHEN and SYDVKM. The CDR3 spells CASSLGQNYGYTF. The CDR3, as DNA: TGTGCCAGCAGTTTGGGACAAAACTATGGCTACACCTTC.

This clonotype was picked up many times. The chain uses TRBV6-2 or TRBV6-3 and TRBJ2-7, with 13 bases that match TRBD2. V shed 7 bases and J 0 bases; nucleotides not matched to a gene: 6. The germline V gene encodes CDR1 MNHEY and CDR2 SVGEGT. This CDR3 spans 16 amino acids. CDR3 nucleotides: TGTGCCAGCAAAGGGACTAGCGGGATGAGCTCCTACGAGCAGTACTTC. This codes for CASKGTSGMSSYEQYF.

In this sample, this clonotype turned up many times. This chain links TRBV2 with TRBJ1-5, with D tentatively TRBD1 (6 bases). With 6 bases removed from V and 0 bases from J, the gap between germline ends came to 9 bases. This CDR3 has 14 residues. Germline V gene sequence: CDR1 SNHLY, CDR2 FYNNEI. CDR3 sequence (DNA): TGTGCCAGCAGACAGGGCCTTAGCAATCAGCCCCAGCATTTT. Translating it yields CASRQGLSNQPQHF.

This clonotype was seen ten or more times. The V and J genes are TRBV2 and TRBJ2-1; perhaps D is TRBD1 or TRBD2 (6 bases each). V lost 0 bases and J lost 2, with 17 bases in between. This CDR3 region has 18 residues. CDR1 is SNHLY and CDR2 is FYNNEI in the germline V gene. In DNA, the CDR3 is TGTGCCAGCAGTGAAGCAGGGTCTTGGGGGGCAACCTACAATGAGCAGTTCTTC. The encoded protein is CASSEAGSWGATYNEQFF.

By share, this clonotype ranks as medium-sized (0.01 to 0.1%). The rearrangement uses TRBV7-6 and TRBJ2-7; TRBD2 matches 8 bases. The V segment lost 0 bases and the J segment 4 bases; nucleotides outside the gene matches: 14. Per the germline V gene, CDR1 is SGHVS and CDR2 is FNYEAQ. The CDR3 consists of 18 residues. In DNA form, the CDR3 reads TGTGCCAGCAGCTTAGCGGTAGCTAGCGGGTCCTTGGCGTACGAGCAGTACTTC. Protein product: CASSLAVASGSLAYEQYF.

This clonotype was detected many times. J is TRBJ1-5 and V is TRBV6-1; 10 bases agree with TRBD1. V lost 5 bases, J lost 7 bases, and 11 bases stayed unmatched. The CDR3 spans 16 residues. Looked up from germline, CDR1 is MNHNS and CDR2 is SASEGT. CDR3 in amino acids: CASSTPDRGPRQPQHF. The DNA for the CDR3 is TGTGCCAGCAGTACTCCTGACAGGGGGCCTCGGCAGCCCCAGCATTTT.

By frequency in the sample, this clonotype is medium-sized (0.01 to 0.1%). This chain joins TRBV10-3 and TRBJ1-5, with no clear D. The CDR3 consists of 18 residues. Germline V gene lookup returns CDR1 ENHRY and CDR2 SYGVKD. V was trimmed by 3 bases and J by 7 bases, leaving 25 bases between them. The CDR3 DNA is TGTGCCATCAGTGATTCGAGTACGCATCAAGCCCAAGCGCAGCCCCAGCATTTT. Translating gives CAISDSSTHQAQAQPQHF.

This clonotype was seen at least ten times. The chain employs TRBV4-1 and TRBJ2-7, with D possibly matching TRBD1 (6 bases). CDR1 and CDR2 from the germline V gene are MGHRA and YSYEKL. V was clipped by 4 bases and J by 7 bases, with 23 bases between them. The CDR3 runs 16 residues. Written as DNA, the CDR3 is TGCGCCAGCAGCCGAGACCTTACAGGGTTTGCTGGAGAGCAGTACTTC. Translating it yields CASSRDLTGFAGEQYF.